The clone carrying this T cell receptor beta chain was picked up a small number of times. The antigen is unknown. The data belong to a study of post-analysis software for immune sequencing data. Researchers reported that TCR beta cDNA libraries carried unique molecular identifiers. Input amounts of about 0.95 to 11 million T cells were used. These gave about 500,000 cDNA molecules, so each molecule approximated one T cell. TCRdb reprocessed the PCR reads with MiXCR, giving one entry per CDR3 protein. The table lists hundreds of thousands of distinct CDR3 sequences, 25% to 30% of them singletons, with more than 0.45% in the top ten. Findings and limits, study-wide: About 5 TRBV segments were more frequent in patients than controls; TRBV5-6, TRBV5-1 and TRBV20-1 belonged to this group. A significant reduction in normalized Chao1 diversity was observed in multiple sclerosis patients versus controls.

The CDR3 spans 13 residues. Germline V gene lookup returns CDR1 MNHEY and CDR2 SVGAGI. Between the trimmed V and J ends, which lost 4 bases and 4 bases, there was a span of 10 bases. The clonotype comes from a girl aged 5 to 17 with multiple sclerosis. V gene TRBV6-5 combines with J gene TRBJ1-1, with D perhaps TRBD1 (5 bases). The specimen sequenced was blood. CDR3 nucleotide sequence: TGTGCCAGCAGTTGGCAGGGAGGCACTGAAGCTTTCTTT. It yields the protein CASSWQGGTEAFF.